This T cell receptor beta chain was documented in a study of blood T cell repertoires in COVID-19. As for the study in general: Whether acute or convalescent, the COVID-19 samples came from the United States, Italy and Spain.

This CDR3 is built from 13 residues. Trimming took off 2 bases at V and 4 bases at J, with 8 bases between the two ends. CDR1 is SEHNR and CDR2 is FQNEAQ in the germline V gene (reference sequence). Method: immunoSEQ multiplex PCR; TCRdb's copy keeps in-frame clones and lacks some. The sample holds approximately 240,000 clones; around 89% are singletons and the top ten take under 4%. Participant age was roughly 18 to 100 years, and participants resided in fewer than 30 US areas. Input material: PBMCs or T cells enriched from blood (not recorded which). The chain uses TRBV7-9 and TRBJ1-2, with a tentative D call TRBD1 (6 bases). The TCR originated in a woman younger than 35 in a cohort exposed to, infected with or recovered from COVID-19 (not recorded which). CDR3 coding DNA: TGTGCCAGCAGCTTAACACAGGGCTATGGCTACACCTTC. This codes for CASSLTQGYGYTF.